The source of this T cell receptor beta chain is a study of T cell changes during pregnancy in multiple sclerosis. The repertoire was sequenced with immunoSEQ multiplex PCR; TCRdb's copy has only in-frame clones and lacks some. This table holds tens of thousands of clones, approximately 90% found once. The germline CDR1 and CDR2 sequences are SGHRS and YFSETQ. With 4 bases clipped from V and 4 bases from J, the junction kept 12 bases outside the gene matches. The CDR3 extends over 16 amino acids. The clonotype originates from a female donor with multiple sclerosis, enrolled in a pregnancy study. V is TRBV5-1 and J is TRBJ2-7; 9 nucleotides line up with TRBD2. The sample here was CD8+ T cells from peripheral blood mononuclear cells, taken in the second trimester of pregnancy. The CDR3 sequence is CASSPAGLAGLYEQYF. In nucleotides, the CDR3 is TGCGCCAGCAGCCCCGCGGGGCTAGCGGGATTATACGAGCAGTACTTC.